A selection of T cell receptor beta chains follows, all from one sample in a study of regulatory T cells in long-lasting Graves disease. TCRdb reanalysed the multiplex PCR reads using MiXCR and keeps one entry per CDR3 protein. The sample holds about 360,000 distinct CDR3 sequences, about a sixth seen once. This same sample was also taken into another study, of T cells in Graves' hyperthyroidism and ophthalmopathy.

The sequencing used peripheral blood mononuclear cells (PBMCs), collected at new diagnosis, from a patient treated with antithyroid drugs. These receptors came from a woman aged 18-30 years with Graves disease. CDR3s include the opening cysteine and the closing phenylalanine or tryptophan. The order of the fields is V gene, clone size, J gene, D gene, CDR3 DNA, CDR3 protein. The D gene is left open where the match is weak. Some rows mark clone size as missing; the rest say once, few, many or name a class of expanded clone.

>TRBV9|NA|TRBJ2-2|TRBD2
TGTGCCAGCAGCGGACTAGCGGGGGGGACGGGCACCGGGGAGCTGTTTTTT
CASSGLAGGTGTGELFF
>TRBV12-3/TRBV12-4|many|TRBJ1-1|NA
TGTGCCAGCATCTCTCAAACGCACCGCGAAGCTTTCTTT
CASISQTHREAFF
>TRBV7-3|many|TRBJ1-1|NA
TGTGCCAGCAGCCCTAGACCGGGAGTGAGGGCTGAAGCTTTCTTT
CASSPRPGVRAEAFF
>TRBV6-2/TRBV6-3|many|TRBJ2-7|TRBD2
TGTGCCAGCAGCCCTTTAAGCGGGAGCGGTTACGAGCAGTACTTC
CASSPLSGSGYEQYF
>TRBV11-3|many|TRBJ2-4|NA
TGTGCCAGCAGCTTAGATGAGGGAAACAGCATTCAGTACTTC
CASSLDEGNSIQYF
>TRBV29-1|many|TRBJ2-7|TRBD1
TGCAGCGTAACCGGGACAGTTCTCGTCGAGCAGTACTTC
CSVTGTVLVEQYF
>TRBV20-1|many|TRBJ2-7|TRBD1
TGCAGGGGATCGGGACAGGGGGACTACGAGCAGTACTTC
CRGSGQGDYEQYF
>TRBV5-1|many|TRBJ2-7|NA
TGTGCCAGCAGCTTGGTTTGGGGCCCCTCCGAGCAGTACTTC
CASSLVWGPSEQYF
>TRBV7-9|few|TRBJ2-6|TRBD1
TGTGCCAGCAGCTTAATGACAGGGGTCACTGGGGCCAACGTCCTGACTTTC
CASSLMTGVTGANVLTF
>TRBV5-1|many|TRBJ2-7|TRBD1
TGCGCCAGCAGCGGAAGCGGACAGGGGGTGGGCTACGAGCAGTACTTC
CASSGSGQGVGYEQYF
>TRBV14|NA|TRBJ1-1|NA
TGTGCCAGCAGCCAAGTGGGCAGCCGGGGGACTGAAGCTTTCTTT
CASSQVGSRGTEAFF
>TRBV20-1|many|TRBJ2-1|TRBD2
TGCAGTGTTAGCGGGAGTGAGGGTTTTAGCTCCTACAATGAGCAGTTCTTC
CSVSGSEGFSSYNEQFF
>TRBV6-1|NA|TRBJ2-2|NA
TGTGCCAGCACTCTTACAGTGAACACCGGGGAGCTGTTTTTT
CASTLTVNTGELFF
>TRBV5-1|few|TRBJ2-7|TRBD1
TGCGCCAGCAGCCGGGACAGGGGGCCCCGTCCCTACGAGCAGTACTTC
CASSRDRGPRPYEQYF
>TRBV7-9|NA|TRBJ2-1|TRBD1
TGTGCCAGCAGTCTAGAACAGGGGTACAAGTTCTTC
CASSLEQGYKFF
>TRBV10-3|many|TRBJ1-1|NA
TGTGCCATCAGTGAGTCAACAGGTGGGACTGAAGCTTTCTTT
CAISESTGGTEAFF
>TRBV7-2|many|TRBJ2-3|NA
TGTGCCAGCTCCCTTGGGGGGCCTCAAGATACGCAGTATTTT
CASSLGGPQDTQYF
>TRBV7-3|NA|TRBJ2-1|NA
TGTGCCAGCAGCCCCGGGGGGGGACAGGGGCAGTTCTTC
CASSPGGGQGQFF
>TRBV15|few|TRBJ2-2|NA
TGTGCCACCATCTTACGGTATGGAGCCGGGGAGCTGTTTTTT
CATILRYGAGELFF
>TRBV2|many|TRBJ2-7|NA
TGTGCCAGCATAACGACGGTCTCCTACGAGCAGTACTTC
CASITTVSYEQYF
>TRBV24-1|NA|TRBJ2-1|NA
TGTGCCACCAGTGATTTAAGGCCCAACAATGAGCAGTTCTTC
CATSDLRPNNEQFF
>TRBV7-2|many|TRBJ2-1|TRBD2
TGTGCCAGCAGCTTAGATGGGACTAGCAGCTTCTATGAGCAGTTCTTC
CASSLDGTSSFYEQFF
>TRBV5-5|many|TRBJ2-1|TRBD1
TGTGCCAGCAGCTTGGCTGGGGACAGGGAGTCGAATGAGCAGTTCTTC
CASSLAGDRESNEQFF
>TRBV10-3|NA|TRBJ1-1|NA
TGTGCCAGTAGTATTAACACGAACACTGAAGCTTTCTTT
CASSINTNTEAFF
>TRBV5-6|many|TRBJ2-1|NA
TGTGCCAGCAGCCTCCCCGAGAGGGAGGAGGCTGAGCAGTTCTTC
CASSLPEREEAEQFF
>TRBV29-1|many|TRBJ2-1|TRBD2
TGCAGCGTCGATCGAGCGGGGCTCTACAATGAGCAGTTCTTC
CSVDRAGLYNEQFF
>TRBV7-2|many|TRBJ2-7|NA
TGTGCCAGCAGCTTACTGGGAGCCGGCTACGAGCAGTACTTC
CASSLLGAGYEQYF
>TRBV2|NA|TRBJ2-2|NA
TGTGCCAGCAGTGGGGCCCGGACCGGGGAGCTGTTTTTT
CASSGARTGELFF
>TRBV5-1|NA|TRBJ1-5|NA
TGCGCCAGCCGGGACGGCCTAAATAGCAATCAGCCCCAGCATTTT
CASRDGLNSNQPQHF
>TRBV18|NA|TRBJ2-7|TRBD1
TGTGCCAGCTCACCCGAACCGACAGGGTACGGCGAGCAGTACTTC
CASSPEPTGYGEQYF
>TRBV7-8|few|TRBJ2-1|NA
TGTGCCAGCAGCTTAGAGAAGGGGCTGGGGCAGTTCTTC
CASSLEKGLGQFF